This entry lists 5 T cell receptor beta chains sequenced from one sample in a study of control samples from healthy donors and cancer patients. Sequencing used immunoSEQ multiplex PCR; TCRdb keeps in-frame clones, though not all of them. The repertoire holds 250,000 to 300,000 clones, with 82% as singletons. Sequencing used PBMCs. These receptors were obtained from a woman aged 55-69 years with lung cancer.

The rearrangement uses TRBV11-2 and TRBJ2-2; D perhaps matches TRBD1 (5 bases). Looked up from germline, CDR1 is SGHAT and CDR2 is FQNNGV. This CDR3 is 14 amino acids long. The V and J ends lost 5 bases and 2 bases respectively, with 9 bases between them. The DNA for the CDR3 is TGTGCCAGCAGCCGAAGGGGTAACACCGGGGAGCTGTTTTTT. It translates to CASSRRGNTGELFF.

This clone was recorded only once. The CDR3 bases are TGTGCCAGCACCCAGACGCTTTCTAACTATGGCTACACCTTC. It is translated as CASTQTLSNYGYTF. This chain connects TRBV9 to TRBJ1-2; D call uncertain. The CDR3 covers 14 residues. Trimming removed 6 bases at V and 0 bases at J, with 12 bases between. CDR1 and CDR2 (germline): SGDLS, YYNGEE.

The rearrangement links TRBV11-2 to TRBJ2-3; D uncertain. CDR1 SGHAT and CDR2 FQNNGV come from the germline V gene. Trimming shortened V by 6 bases and J by 9 bases, and 16 bases separated the two germline ends. This CDR3 has 13 amino acids. This CDR3 is CASSPPSAATQYF. DNA of the CDR3: TGTGCCAGCAGTCCACCCTCGGCAGCCACGCAGTATTTT.

The chain recombines TRBV5-1 with TRBJ2-2, with 7 bases lining up with TRBD2. Germline values: CDR1 SGHRS, CDR2 YFSETQ. Trimming at V came to 0 bases and at J to 5 bases, leaving 10 bases not matched to a gene. The CDR3 is 17 residues long. The DNA for the CDR3 is TGCGCCAGCAGCTTGGGATTGCAGCGGGATTATACCGGGGAGCTGTTTTTT. Its translation: CASSLGLQRDYTGELFF.

The J gene is TRBJ2-7, the V gene TRBV5-6; possibly TRBD1 or TRBD2 for D (5 bases each). The V and J ends lost 5 bases and 5 bases respectively, with 11 bases between them. Germline CDR1 is SGHDT and CDR2 is YYEEEE. The length of the CDR3 is 12 residues. This chain's CDR3 is CASSPGTHEQYF. In nucleotides, the CDR3 is TGTGCCAGCAGTCCGGGGACCCACGAGCAGTACTTC.